The 20 T cell receptor beta chains below come from one sample, sequenced in a study of blood T cell repertoires in COVID-19. Some clones are missing from TCRdb's copy, which holds only in-frame ones; the method was immunoSEQ multiplex PCR. Here the sample spans some 270,000 clones, about 91% being singletons. The sequencing input was PBMCs or T cells enriched from blood (not recorded which). The receptor source for this set is a man between 35 and 55 years old who had been exposed to COVID-19.

V and J are TRBV19 and TRBJ2-7; D not resolved. Germline V gene sequence: CDR1 LNHDA, CDR2 SQIVND (reference sequence). V lost 6 bases and J lost 0, with 18 bases in between. This CDR3 contains 16 residues. The CDR3 loop is CASSPTEASDSYEQYF. The CDR3 nucleotides are TGTGCCAGTAGCCCCACCGAGGCGTCGGACTCCTACGAGCAGTACTTC.

The chain has TRBV5-1 and TRBJ2-7; 10 bases agree with TRBD2. The CDR3 extends over 16 amino acids. V shed 0 bases, J shed 1 base, and the junction held 4 bases outside the gene matches. The V gene's germline CDR1 is SGHRS and CDR2 YFSETQ. The CDR3 loop reads CASSLEGLAVSYEQYF. The CDR3, as DNA: TGCGCCAGCAGCTTGGAAGGACTAGCGGTGTCCTACGAGCAGTACTTC.

The J gene is TRBJ2-5, the V gene TRBV30; tentative D call: TRBD1 (7 bases). The germline CDR1 and CDR2 sequences are GTSNPN and SVGIG (reference sequence). This CDR3 has 15 residues. Trimming stripped 3 bases from V and 5 bases from J, with 19 bases between. Here the CDR3 DNA reads TGTGCCTGGAGCGGGGGACAGCCGTCCGGGGAGACCCAGTACTTC. Protein product: CAWSGGQPSGETQYF.

V and J are TRBV6-5 and TRBJ1-2, with D uncertain. Trimming took 2 bases from V and 6 from J, leaving 10 bases between them. The CDR3 runs to 13 residues. Germline-derived CDR1 and CDR2 are MNHEY and SVGAGI. This CDR3 reads CASSYARLNGYTF. The CDR3 DNA sequence: TGTGCCAGCAGTTACGCGCGACTTAATGGCTACACCTTC.

With regard to this clone: Within the sample, other DNA sequences also encode this same CDR3. This chain connects TRBV11-2 to TRBJ2-2, with 15 bases aligning to TRBD2. This CDR3 is 16 amino acids long. V trimming: 5 bases; J trimming: 5 bases; junction bases outside the gene matches: 3. The germline CDR1 and CDR2 sequences are SGHAT and FQNNGV. This CDR3 is CASSPGLAGGTGELFF. The CDR3, as DNA: TGTGCCAGCAGCCCTGGACTAGCGGGAGGGACCGGGGAGCTGTTTTTT.

This chain joins TRBV5-6 and TRBJ2-4, with a possible D match to TRBD1 (6 bases). CDR3 length: 13 amino acids. Germline CDR1 and CDR2: SGHDT and YYEEEE. The ends were cut back, 4 bases at V and 6 bases at J, with 11 bases in the middle. CDR3 region: CASSPGTPNIQYF. In nucleotides, the CDR3 is TGTGCCAGCAGCCCCGGGACACCAAACATTCAGTACTTC. The entire variable domain, with the rest obtained from reference TRBV5-6 and TRBJ2-4, is as follows: DAGVTQSPTHLIKTRGQQVTLRCSPKSGHDTVSWYQQALGQGPQFIFQYYEEEERQRGNFPDRFSGHQFPNYSSELNVNALLLGDSALYLCASSPGTPNIQYFGAGTRLSVL.

This chain uses TRBV3-1 (or the pseudogene TRBV3-2) with TRBJ2-3, with 13 bases matching TRBD2. The CDR3 runs to 18 residues. The germline gives CDR1 LGHDT, CDR2 YNNKEL (reference sequence). V lost 4 bases to trimming and J lost 4 bases; unmatched junction nucleotides: 11. The CDR3 DNA follows: TGTGCCAGCAGCCCCCTACTAGCGGGAGGGCCAAATGCAGATACGCAGTATTTT. Its translation is CASSPLLAGGPNADTQYF.

The chain has TRBV11-2 and TRBJ1-1; D unresolved. Germline loops: CDR1 SGHAT, CDR2 FQNNGV. This CDR3 comprises 15 residues. The ends were cut back, 0 bases at V and 3 bases at J, with 11 bases in the middle. CDR3 protein: CASSLEGPRYTEAFF. Here the CDR3 DNA reads TGTGCCAGCAGCTTAGAGGGCCCCAGGTACACTGAAGCTTTCTTT.

The chain employs TRBV19 and TRBJ1-4; 8 nucleotides line up with TRBD1. The V gene's germline CDR1 is LNHDA and CDR2 SQIVND (reference sequence). The junction had 6 bases not matched to a gene; V was cut back by 8 bases and J by 7 bases. The CDR3 is made up of 13 amino acids. The CDR3 sequence: CASEPGGSEKLFF. CDR3 nucleotide sequence: TGTGCCAGTGAACCAGGGGGCAGTGAAAAACTGTTTTTT.

The chain has TRBV12-3 or TRBV12-4 and TRBJ2-1, with D perhaps matching TRBD2 (6 bases). This CDR3 spans 13 amino acids. V shed 8 bases and J shed 4 bases, with 12 bases lying between them. As DNA, the CDR3 is TGTGCCAGCGTGGAGGGCCTGTACAATGAGCAGTTCTTC. Translated, it gives CASVEGLYNEQFF.

This clone was seen only a few times. The chain joins TRBV5-8 to TRBJ1-1, with D maybe TRBD1 (6 bases). Trimming removed 0 bases from V and 1 base from J, with 10 bases in between. This CDR3 contains 15 residues. The germline V gene has CDR1 SGHTS and CDR2 YDEGEE. CDR3 nucleotide sequence: TGTGCCAGCAGCTTGGTAGGGACATGGAACACTGAAGCTTTCTTT. It yields the protein CASSLVGTWNTEAFF.

This clone has a single count. This chain uses TRBV3-1 (or the pseudogene TRBV3-2) with TRBJ1-1, with D uncertain. Germline CDR1 is LGHDT and CDR2 is YNNKEL (reference sequence). V was cut by 1 base and J by 8 bases, with 5 bases left in between. The CDR3 totals 11 residues. The CDR3 nucleotides are TGTGCCAGCAGCCAAGCCGGGGAAGCTTTCTTT. It is translated as CASSQAGEAFF.

V is TRBV19 and J is TRBJ2-6, with D hard to call. The CDR3 runs 16 residues. V lost 4 bases, J lost 2 bases, and 12 bases lay in between. Per the germline V gene, CDR1 is LNHDA and CDR2 is SQIVND (reference sequence). The CDR3 spells CASSSNRVAGANVLTF. The CDR3 nucleotides are TGTGCCAGTAGTAGCAACCGGGTGGCTGGGGCCAACGTCCTGACTTTC.

The chain uses TRBV25-1 and TRBJ1-5, with a tentative D call TRBD1 (5 bases). Trimming stripped 6 bases from V and 0 bases from J, with 12 bases between. The germline V gene has CDR1 MGHDK and CDR2 SYGVNS. The CDR3 is 15 amino acids. In DNA form, the CDR3 reads TGTGCCAGCAGCGCCGGGGGGTATAGCAATCAGCCCCAGCATTTT. This gives the protein CASSAGGYSNQPQHF. Looking up the rest from reference TRBV25-1 and TRBJ1-5 gives the full variable domain: EADIYQTPRYLVIGTGKKITLECSQTMGHDKMYWYQQDPGMELHLIHYSYGVNSTEKGDLSSESTVSRIRTEHFPLTLESARPSHTSQYLCASSAGGYSNQPQHFGDGTRLSIL.

CDR3 loop: CASSLRRREAEEQYF. The CDR3 DNA is TGTGCCAGCAGCTTGAGGCGGCGGGAGGCTGAGGAGCAGTACTTC. V and J are TRBV7-2 and TRBJ2-7; 8 nucleotides match TRBD2. V dropped 3 bases and J dropped 7; count of bases not matched to a gene: 11. This CDR3 is 15 amino acids long. CDR1 and CDR2 (germline): SGHTA, FQGNSA.

The rearrangement joins TRBV6-6 to TRBJ1-5, with D perhaps TRBD1 (5 bases). The V gene lost 7 bases and the J gene lost 8 bases, with 18 bases spanning the gap. Germline V gives CDR1 MNHNY, CDR2 SVGAGI (reference sequence). This CDR3 has 14 amino acids. CDR3 sequence (DNA): TGTGCCAGCAATATGGGGCCCCGCGAGGAGCCCCAGCATTTT. Protein sequence: CASNMGPREEPQHF.

The chain links TRBV5-4 to TRBJ2-5; 9 nucleotides align to TRBD1. Trimming cost V 5 bases and J 9 bases; bases outside gene matches: 11. This CDR3 contains 14 residues. CDR1 and CDR2 (germline): SGHNT, YYREEE (reference sequence). The CDR3 nucleotides are TGTGCCAGCAGTCGAACCGGGACAGGGAAGGCCCAGTACTTC. Translation: CASSRTGTGKAQYF.

This chain joins TRBV5-6 and TRBJ2-3; the D gene is possibly TRBD1 (5 bases). The CDR3 spans 14 residues. Between the trimmed V and J ends, which lost 4 bases and 1 base, there was a span of 10 bases. Germline V gene sequence: CDR1 SGHDT, CDR2 YYEEEE. CDR3 in amino acids: CASSRARGTDTQYF. The CDR3 DNA reads TGTGCCAGCAGCAGAGCCAGGGGCACAGATACGCAGTATTTT.

The V call is TRBV7-9, the J call TRBJ1-2, with 7 bases matching TRBD1. Germline trimming cut 10 bases from V and 0 bases from J; bases unmatched to any gene: 17. CDR1 is SEHNR, CDR2 FQNEAQ, per germline (reference sequence). The CDR3 has 17 amino acids. CDR3 amino acids: CATENRDRRRANYGYTF. The CDR3 nucleotides read TGTGCCACCGAAAACCGGGACAGAAGGCGAGCTAACTATGGCTACACCTTC.

The chain joins TRBV5-4 to TRBJ1-1, with 8 bases lining up with TRBD1. This CDR3 region has 13 residues. CDR1 is SGHNT, CDR2 YYREEE, per germline (reference sequence). V dropped 4 bases and J dropped 6; count of bases not matched to a gene: 5. CDR3 in amino acids: CASSLDRAAEAFF. CDR3 DNA sequence: TGTGCCAGCAGCCTGGACAGGGCGGCTGAAGCTTTCTTT.